This entry is about one TCR beta chain. The antigen remains undetermined. This sample stems from a study of graft-versus-host responses after intestinal transplantation. On the study more broadly: The study gave all recipients anti-thymocyte globulin induction, then tacrolimus and steroids for about three years.

Germline CDR1 reads SQVTM; CDR2 reads ANQGSEA. V lost 5 bases to trimming and J lost 4 bases, with 17 bases between them. The CDR3 length is 14 residues. The repertoire was sequenced with immunoSEQ multiplex PCR; TCRdb's copy has only in-frame clones and lacks some. The sample lists tens of thousands of clones, more than 80% occurring once. Broader study findings: In recipient marrow, GvH clones were found, and some appeared first in ileum or blood. When patients had graft-donor T cell macrochimerism, their allografts held high graft-versus-host to host-versus-graft clonal ratios. Peak levels of circulating GvH clones tracked with early post-transplant HvG declines.

This receptor was obtained from a human patient who received an intestinal transplant, so some T cells may come from the graft donor. This chain connects TRBV29-1 to TRBJ1-1; weak D call: TRBD1 (6 bases). Here the sequenced sample was PBMCs, taken around 95 weeks after intestinal transplant. CDR3 loop: CSVRDMSYSTEAFF. DNA for the CDR3: TGCAGCGTTCGGGACATGAGCTATTCCACTGAAGCTTTCTTT.